The 8 T cell receptor beta chains below come from one sample, sequenced in a study of fetal regulatory T cell absence and autoimmunity. The repertoire was sequenced with immunoSEQ multiplex PCR; TCRdb's copy has only in-frame clones and lacks some. The sample has around 100,000 clones, 60% to 80% seen once. The sequenced sample was pancreas tissue. The receptors were sampled from a male donor with IPEX syndrome.

The chain links TRBV6-1 to TRBJ1-2; 7 positions agree with TRBD1. The CDR3 covers 13 residues. The V gene end was trimmed by 1 base and the J gene end by 6 bases; junction bases not matched to a gene: 2. Germline-derived CDR1 and CDR2 are MNHNS and SASEGT. CDR3 residues: CASSEEGGDGYTF. The CDR3 DNA is TGTGCCAGCAGTGAAGAAGGGGGCGATGGCTACACCTTC.

The table lists this clone with a few counts. The genes are TRBV12-2 and TRBJ2-4; the table's D gene call, TRBD2, was not cross checked with the DNA. TRBV12-2 constitutes a pseudogene. This CDR3 is built from 16 residues. This chain's CDR3 is CASRSRLAGVENIQYF. The CDR3 bases are TGTGCAAGTCGCTCAAGACTAGCGGGAGTGGAAAACATTCAGTACTTC.

This clone was detected a few times. Compared with germline, one end of the junction differs, possibly owing to a read error. The chain is built from TRBV11-3 and TRBJ2-7, with D possibly TRBD1 on 5 matching bases. This CDR3 has 13 residues. Germline CDR1 and CDR2: SGHNT and YENEEA. CDR3: CASSLYSQGRVHF. In DNA form, the CDR3 reads TGTGCCAGCAGCTTATACTCCCAGGGCAGGGTGCACTTC.

In its sample, this clone was seen a few times. The V call is TRBV5-1, the J call TRBJ1-1; no firm D call. This CDR3 spans 13 amino acids. V lost 10 bases and J 3 bases, leaving 16 bases between the germline ends. Germline CDR1 and CDR2: SGHRS and YFSETQ. The CDR3 DNA sequence: TGCGCCTCCCGGATCCAACCTTACACTGAAGCTTTCTTT. Its translation is CASRIQPYTEAFF.

The chain has TRBV7-8 and TRBJ2-7; TRBD2 matches at 13 bases. Trimming removed 5 bases from V and 4 bases from J; junction bases left unmatched: 2. CDR1 is SGHVS and CDR2 is FQNEAQ in the germline V gene. The CDR3 spans 14 residues. This chain's CDR3 is CASSATSGRYEQYF. CDR3 DNA: TGTGCCAGCAGCGCGACTAGCGGGAGGTACGAGCAGTACTTC.

V usage is TRBV11-3 and J usage is TRBJ2-1; D not resolved. The germline gives CDR1 SGHNT, CDR2 YENEEA. Deletions cut 2 bases from V and 7 bases from J, with 9 bases between. This CDR3 is built from 13 residues. CDR3 in DNA: TGTGCCAGCAGCTTATCGTCGGCTAATGAGCAGTTCTTC. Encoded protein: CASSLSSANEQFF.

J is TRBJ2-7 and V is TRBV27, with 11 bases matching TRBD2. The CDR3 sequence is 17 residues long. Germline lookup yields CDR1 MNHEY and CDR2 SMNVEV (reference sequence). With V trimmed by 8 bases and J by 0 bases, 12 bases remained unmatched. The DNA for the CDR3 is TGTGCCAGCCCCCCCATTCTAGCGGGAGGTTGCTCCTACGAGCAGTACTTC. The encoded protein is CASPPILAGGCSYEQYF.

This chain uses TRBV13 with TRBJ1-1, with D maybe TRBD1 (6 bases). Trimming removed 1 base from V and 4 bases from J, with 7 bases in between. Germline V gene sequence: CDR1 PRHDT, CDR2 FYEKMQ (reference sequence). The CDR3 loop spans 13 amino acids. CDR3 loop: CASSLVGGTEAFF. Here the CDR3 DNA reads TGTGCCAGCAGCTTAGTAGGGGGCACTGAAGCTTTCTTT. Complete variable domain (other parts from reference TRBV13 and TRBJ1-1): AAGVIQSPRHLIKEKRETATLKCYPIPRHDTVYWYQQGPGQDPQFLISFYEKMQSDKGSIPDRFSAQQFSDYHSELNMSSLELGDSALYFCASSLVGGTEAFFGQGTRLTVV.